This entry describes one TCR beta chain. Original processing notes: The authors estimated nucleated cell counts from reference gene primer amplification. Some clones are missing from TCRdb's copy, which holds only in-frame ones; the method was immunoSEQ multiplex PCR. V and J calls and clone size are those listed in that table; D and trimming were worked out from the DNA. The data contain some 210,000 clones, roughly 86% of them singletons. Trimming removed 2 bases from V and 7 bases from J, with 9 bases in between. Germline lookup yields CDR1 SGHNT and CDR2 YYREEE (reference sequence). CDR3 length equals 12 residues. These data originate in a study of blood T cell repertoires in COVID-19. About the research overall: COVID-19 samples from acute and convalescent phases originated in the United States, Italy and Spain. The analysed material was cDNA or gDNA that came from T cells, B-cell-depleted T cells, or PBMCs.

Sequenced: peripheral blood. V usage is TRBV5-4 and J usage is TRBJ2-5; the D is unclear. The TCR sequence derives from a woman between 50 and 59 years old with active or convalescent COVID-19. CDR3 DNA: TGTGCCAGCAGCTTATTCAGAGGGACCCAGTACTTC. It is translated as CASSLFRGTQYF.